The TCR beta chain described here comes from a study of CD8+CD57+ T cells in acquired aplastic anemia. Turning to the study itself: The average for DNA from sorted CD4+ and CD8+ cells was around 3.4 ug. Whole-study findings and limits: It was found that roughly 31 CD8+ CDR3 sequences were shared between patients and controls.

Concerning this clonotype itself: What it binds is unknown.

There are 17 residues in the CDR3. With V trimmed by 0 bases and J by 8 bases, 8 bases remained unmatched. Germline CDR1 reads MGHRA; CDR2 reads YSYEKL. The template used for profiling TCR beta VDJ and CDR3 was genomic DNA. TCRdb re-analysed the reads in MiXCR, keeping a single row per CDR3 protein. Of 130,000 or so distinct CDR3 sequences in the sample, 55% to 70% were seen once. For sequencing, patients were chosen who had shown expansion of CD8+CD57+ cells by flow cytometry. Patients uniformly had severe acquired aplastic anemia. Patients had received no therapy at the time of blood sampling. The receptor's source is a human donor with aplastic anemia. This sequence joins TRBV4-1 and TRBJ2-1; 12 bases line up with TRBD2. Sequenced material: sorted CD4+, CD8+, or CD8+CD57+ T cells (not recorded which) from PBMCs. CDR3 amino acids: CASSQESTSGGSHEQFF. In nucleotides, the CDR3 is TGCGCCAGCAGCCAAGAAAGCACTAGCGGGGGGTCCCATGAGCAGTTCTTC.